A single sample gave rise to the 7 T cell receptor beta chains below, sequenced in a study of T cells in Graves' hyperthyroidism and ophthalmopathy. The source material, RNA transcripts, was used to amplify TCR beta CDR3 regions. The HTBI set primed first-round TCR CDR3 RT-PCR. TCRdb recomputed calls from the multiplex PCR reads with MiXCR, one row per CDR3 protein. The data show some 570,000 distinct CDR3 sequences, roughly 18% seen once. Sequencing was carried out using blood. The receptor set was obtained from a woman between 18 and 29 years old with Graves' ophthalmopathy.

This clonotype was seen repeatedly, ten times or more. The chain couples TRBV10-3 to TRBJ1-1, with 7 positions matching TRBD1. CDR3 length: 15 amino acids. The germline V gene has CDR1 ENHRY and CDR2 SYGVKD. The J segment lost 0 bases and the V segment lost 3 bases, leaving 4 bases of the junction unmatched. The CDR3 coding sequence is TGTGCCATCAGTGAACCGGGACAGCTGAACACTGAAGCTTTCTTT. This sequence encodes CAISEPGQLNTEAFF.

The rearrangement joins TRBV6-1 to TRBJ1-1; TRBD1 aligns across 10 bases. Germline CDR1 MNHNS, CDR2 SASEGT. V shed 5 bases and J 4 bases; nucleotides not matched to a gene: 4. The CDR3 consists of 14 residues. The CDR3 is CASSYWTGGTEAFF. CDR3 bases: TGTGCCAGCAGTTATTGGACAGGGGGCACTGAAGCTTTCTTT.

V usage is TRBV27 and J usage is TRBJ1-1; a weak D match, TRBD1 (6 bases). The V end lost 6 bases, the J end lost 3 bases, and 17 bases lay between the germline ends. In germline, CDR1 is MNHEY, CDR2 SMNVEV (reference sequence). The CDR3 runs to 15 residues. CDR3 sequence: CASRDSGGGYTEAFF. CDR3 coding DNA: TGTGCCAGCAGGGATTCTGGAGGGGGATACACTGAAGCTTTCTTT.

This clonotype was detected many times. V and J are TRBV11-2 and TRBJ2-3; 8 nucleotides agree with TRBD2. Per the germline V gene, CDR1 is SGHAT and CDR2 is FQNNGV. V was pared by 10 bases and J by 0 bases, with 9 bases of the junction left unmatched. The CDR3 has 15 amino acids. CDR3 in DNA: TGTGCCACCCAGGGCGGGAGGCGGAGCACAGATACGCAGTATTTT. Its translation: CATQGGRRSTDTQYF.

The chain recombines TRBV7-9 with TRBJ2-4; 7 bases are a match to TRBD2. The CDR3 is 15 residues long. The germline V gene encodes CDR1 SEHNR and CDR2 FQNEAQ (reference sequence). The ends lost 3 bases at V and 4 bases at J; junction bases unmatched: 6. The CDR3 DNA is TGTGCCAGCAGCTTGGGGTGGGAGGGTAAAAACATTCAGTACTTC. Translation: CASSLGWEGKNIQYF.

This clonotype came up many times. This sequence joins TRBV29-1 and TRBJ2-7, with D perhaps being TRBD1 or TRBD2 (5 bases each). The germline V and J ends were trimmed by 0 bases and 4 bases, with 13 bases remaining between them. This CDR3 region has 14 residues. Germline V CDR1 and CDR2: SQVTM, ANQGSEA. The CDR3 loop is CSVEDRRDGYEQYF. The CDR3 bases are TGCAGCGTTGAAGATCGACGGGACGGATACGAGCAGTACTTC.

This clonotype came up a few times. The CDR3 DNA is TGTGCCTGGAGTGTTACCCGAGCTAGAGAAGGACAGGTTTATAATTCACCCCTCCACTTT. It specifies CAWSVTRAREGQVYNSPLHF. This sequence joins TRBV30 and TRBJ1-6, with 7 bases identical to TRBD1. V gave up 0 bases and J gave up 4 bases; unmatched junction bases: 18. The CDR3 has 20 amino acids. Germline V lookup: CDR1 GTSNPN, CDR2 SVGIG (reference sequence).